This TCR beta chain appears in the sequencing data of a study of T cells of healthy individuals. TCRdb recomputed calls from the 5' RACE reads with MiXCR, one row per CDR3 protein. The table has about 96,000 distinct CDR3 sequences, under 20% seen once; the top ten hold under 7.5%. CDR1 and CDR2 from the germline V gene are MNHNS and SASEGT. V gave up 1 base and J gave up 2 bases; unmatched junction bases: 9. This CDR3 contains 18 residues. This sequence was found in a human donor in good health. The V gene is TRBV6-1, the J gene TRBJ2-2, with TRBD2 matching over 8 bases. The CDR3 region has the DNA TGTGCCAGCAGTGAAGTTTATAGTAGCGGGGAAAACACCGGGGAGCTGTTTTTT. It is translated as CASSEVYSSGENTGELFF.